This T cell receptor beta chain was profiled in a study of cytomegalovirus exposure and HLA in healthy donors (dated by TCRdb to the late 2010s). Regarding the study in general: An earlier analysis of roughly 610 of the donors reported 250 to 350 Gb of sequence data and 117 million unique TCR beta sequences obtained from some 170 million T cells. To predict cytomegalovirus infection status, the study combined high-throughput TCR immunosequencing, statistical association of individual TCRs with disease status, and machine learning. Roughly 300 gigabases of sequencing data and approximately 92 million unique TCR sequences made up an early release that covered 640 HLA-typed donors. All discovery cohort repertoires had been generated on a single sequencing platform. Class I and class II HLA loci were covered by the typing at four-digit resolution. To study patterns of TCR occurrence, a later analysis re-analyzed previously published TCR beta repertoires from more than 550 donors and added high-resolution HLA genotyping. The genetic ancestry cluster associated with self-reported Caucasian donors included approximately 85% of the 398 genotyped donors. A later genetic analysis used genome-wide SNP genotypes for about 60% of the 666 donors, treating that subset as a discovery cohort. The T cell repertoires of 550 to 850 subjects were profiled by immunosequencing and related to cytomegalovirus serostatus. Across 300 to 400 genotyped donors of the cohort, an average of about 240,000 unique TCR beta nucleotide sequences per donor were sequenced, and roughly a sixth of those sequences were non-productive. In addition to the first cohort of roughly 670 subjects, a separate validation cohort of 130 or so different subjects was used. Rather than using new phenotypic data, the later analysis identified candidate immune exposures from TCR beta sequences and from how often those sequences occurred across donors. The study aimed to test whether cataloging public T cell receptors could reveal signatures of past pathogen exposure. An earlier analysis of 450 to 750 of the donors used high-throughput TCR beta sequencing to judge whether each TCR beta V gene segment behaved as functional or pseudogenic. A handful of DR-DQ haplotypes were handled as single units for association and clustering because linkage in the cohort was strong. Typing coverage differed by locus: A, B, C, DRB1 and DQB1 were typed in roughly 620-630 donors, DQA1 in approximately 520, DPA1 in 600 to 610, and DPB1 in approximately 450. Alongside the repertoire data, information on donor age, sex, ethnicity and CMV serostatus was compiled. General study outcomes and caveats: Some IMGT-functional V segments, including TRBV6-2 and TRBV6-3, could not be told apart with the 87-base-pair reads, so those segments were excluded. Approximately 18 rarely observed V segments, including chromosome 9 orphons, were excluded from the earlier analysis of several hundred of the donors because counts were too low. Most CMV-associated TCR beta chains appeared to be HLA-restricted in a later analysis, and the HLA associations seemed to be driven largely by CMV exposure. The cohort was sequenced for TCR beta chains only, and without alpha or paired-chain data the features that could be detected were limited. Correlated functional status among segregating V segments might reflect linkage disequilibrium, but an unknown experimental factor could not be ruled out. In vitro tests confirmed that a few of the cytomegalovirus-associated TCR beta chains recognize cytomegalovirus antigens. It was suggested by the authors that the approach could potentially be generalized to other disease states and immunological phenotypes. In a later genetic analysis, fewer N-insertions in productive TCRs were reported among donors in an Asian-associated ancestry cluster than the roughly 700-donor mean. The study listed 150 to 200 TCR beta chains as associated with cytomegalovirus. In a later analysis, several top co-occurrence clusters were reported to appear linked to parvovirus B19, influenza, CMV and Epstein-Barr virus. In both the original and validation cohorts, the classifier was reported to diagnose cytomegalovirus status with high specificity and sensitivity. A cluster of highly shared sequence variants was judged likely to represent a technical artifact of the sequencing pipeline. Because HLA typing was missing for some donors at each locus, association tests included only the typed subset. In a later genetic analysis, a missense DCLRE1C variant was associated with V-gene and J-gene trimming of TCR beta chains, and the association was replicated in an independent cohort. A further reported finding was that TCR beta sequences accurately predicted the HLA-A and HLA-B alleles for most subjects in the first cohort. In a later analysis, HLA-associated TCR beta chains were found to be more clonally expanded and to have lower generation probabilities than equally common non-associated chains. In an earlier analysis of 587 of the donors, most TCR beta V segments were observed in productive rearrangements about 87% or about 30% of the time, broadly matching IMGT annotations. In a later analysis, TCR association rates were found to vary across HLA loci, with the most associated TCRs seen for DRB1 alleles and the fewest for HLA-C alleles. Immune exposure information for the cohort was limited to CMV serostatus. Most TCR sequences were observed very rarely across donors, whereas some public TCRs were present in many individuals. Sequencing depth was assumed to be roughly uniform across donors in the presence/absence analyses, though that assumption may not hold. When HLA alleles, especially DR and DQ, strongly co-occurred, attributing TCR associations to individual alleles was difficult. In a later analysis, about 17,000 TCR beta sequences were associated with specific HLA alleles at a false discovery rate of 0.05.

The cohort comprised 550 to 700 healthy bone marrow donors. All cohort members were sampled while nominally healthy, although unrecorded immune exposures were likely present. The donor tested CMV seropositive, placing the donor among the 289 seropositive members of the cohort. A peripheral blood sample was provided by each donor, and peripheral blood mononuclear cells were used for TCR beta sequencing. The Qiagen DNeasy Blood Extraction Kit was used to extract genomic DNA from the blood cell samples. On this clone: The target of this receptor is not known. It has no much larger one-base neighbor in the sample; base qualities were not kept.

Including cysteine and phenylalanine, the CDR3 has 14 amino acids. Only CDR3 DNA is held: 42 bases, read in frame from base 1. As encoded in the germline V gene (reference sequence), CDR1 is SGHNT while CDR2 is YYREEE. Ends trimmed: V by 3 bases, J by 6 bases; bases unmatched to a gene: 5. Libraries were built with the immunoSEQ multiplex PCR assay. The multiplex PCR relied on a mix of 60 forward primers for TCR Vbeta segments and 13 reverse primers for TCR Jbeta segments. Amplification of the CDR3 region of rearranged TCR beta genes was performed with a multiplex PCR assay on genomic DNA. The amplified TCR beta libraries were sequenced on the Illumina HiSeq System as 87-base-pair reads. In the source study's methods: A later analysis counted about 76 million unique TCR beta chains across the 650 to 700 repertoires, and 10 million to 12 million of these chains were shared by at least two donors. A nearest-neighbor algorithm error-corrected the raw reads and collapsed the reads into unique sequences, merging closely related sequences to remove PCR and sequencing errors. CDR3 sequences were aligned to IMGT reference sequences to assign V, D and J gene segments. For a sequence to be retained, a match of at least six nucleotides was required to both a V gene segment and a J gene segment. Rearrangements were classified as productive when the CDR3 lacked stop codons and remained in frame with V and J, and all other rearrangements were classified as non-productive. CDR3 was defined according to IMGT convention as the region running from the second conserved V-encoded cysteine to the conserved J-encoded phenylalanine. Sequences without an unambiguous match to a single V gene segment were excluded from the earlier analysis of a few hundred of the donors. An earlier analysis of 450 to 650 of the donors called V segments functional above 56.7% productive rearrangements and segregating when the between-donor standard deviation exceeded 5%. To diagnose cytomegalovirus status from the catalog of TCR beta chain sequences, a statistical classification framework was built. In a later analysis, V and J genes were assigned by comparing TCR nucleotide sequences against IMGT/GENE-DB human TR gene sequences. Using the TCRdist pipeline, a later analysis assigned CDR3 sequences along with most-parsimonious VDJ recombination scenarios. A later analysis defined each TCR beta chain by its CDR3 amino acid sequence plus V-gene family, and excluded reads lacking a unique V-gene family. As a way to deal with suspected cross-contamination and a sequencing artifact, a later analysis dropped approximately 590 nucleotide sequences that were highly shared and had low generation probability. In a later analysis, a clonal expansion index was calculated for each public chain from normalized within-repertoire ranks of inferred template counts. In a later analysis, generation probabilities were computed using a VDJ recombination model fitted to out-of-frame rearrangements, and the results were checked against IGoR. Hypergeometric tests were used in a later analysis to score TCR-TCR, TCR-HLA and TCR-CMV co-occurrence, with a repertoire-size bias correction applied to the TCR pairs. A later analysis estimated false discovery rates by permuting HLA or CMV assignments 20 times. In a later analysis, co-occurring TCRs were grouped using DBSCAN, and TCRdist sequence similarity was added for clustering within HLA-allele-positive subsets. Co-occurrence clustering excluded repertoires with fewer than 30,000 or more than 120,000 public chains, plus five with anomalous nucleotide sharing. Here the immuneACCESS table is served through TCRdb, limited to in-frame sequences with V and J called. Missing clones are a known gap in these copies; in checked studies unresolved V genes cover under half, and the rest lacks a known reason. The DNA was the basis for D and trimming; V, J and clone size are from that table. The sample profile shows fewer than 180,000 clones; approximately 85% of them were found once. The biggest ten clones account for roughly 6.3% of the sample.

Specimen: PBMCs. The chain couples TRBV5-4 to TRBJ2-2, with TRBD2 matching 7 junction bases. The clonotype originates from a man in his fifties in good health and CMV-seropositive. The DNA sequence is as follows: TGTGCCAGCAGCTCCCCCGGGAGGTCCGGGGAGCTGTTTTTT. It is translated as CASSSPGRSGELFF.